This T cell receptor (beta chain) was identified during a study of regulatory T cells in long-lasting Graves disease. The TCR beta library used iRepertoire HTBI primers with Arm-PCR amplification of CDR3. TCRdb re-analysed the multiplex PCR reads in MiXCR, keeping a single row per CDR3 protein. The sample includes a few hundred thousand distinct CDR3 sequences, roughly 15% of them seen just once. This clonotype was recorded many times. The sample's time point: newly diagnosed GD, antithyroid drugs for less than 3 months. PBMC-derived RNA was used for the TCR library. J gave up 3 bases and V 6 bases, and 7 bases lay outside the gene matches. The CDR3 is 14 residues long. Germline CDR1 and CDR2: SNHLY and FYNNEI. Another study also made use of these data, one on T cells in Graves' hyperthyroidism and ophthalmopathy.

This TCR came from a woman aged 18-35 years with Graves disease. V is TRBV2 and J is TRBJ2-5; 7 bases fit TRBD1. Material: peripheral blood mononuclear cells (PBMCs), obtained at new diagnosis, from a patient treated with antithyroid drugs. The CDR3 is CASSKDTGEETQYF. For the CDR3, the DNA is TGTGCCAGCAGCAAAGATACAGGGGAAGAGACCCAGTACTTC.